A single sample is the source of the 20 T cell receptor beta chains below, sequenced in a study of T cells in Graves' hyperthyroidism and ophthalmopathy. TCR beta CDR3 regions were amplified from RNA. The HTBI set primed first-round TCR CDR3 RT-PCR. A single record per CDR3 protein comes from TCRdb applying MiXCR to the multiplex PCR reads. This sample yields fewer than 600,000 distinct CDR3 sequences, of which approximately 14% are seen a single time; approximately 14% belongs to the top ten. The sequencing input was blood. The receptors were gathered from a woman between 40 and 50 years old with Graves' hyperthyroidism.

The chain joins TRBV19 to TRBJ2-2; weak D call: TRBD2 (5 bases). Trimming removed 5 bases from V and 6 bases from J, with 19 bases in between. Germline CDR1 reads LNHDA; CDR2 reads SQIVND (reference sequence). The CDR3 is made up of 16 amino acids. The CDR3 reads CASSVNGIRSPGELFF. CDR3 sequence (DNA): TGTGCCAGTAGTGTAAACGGGATCAGGAGCCCCGGGGAGCTGTTTTTT.

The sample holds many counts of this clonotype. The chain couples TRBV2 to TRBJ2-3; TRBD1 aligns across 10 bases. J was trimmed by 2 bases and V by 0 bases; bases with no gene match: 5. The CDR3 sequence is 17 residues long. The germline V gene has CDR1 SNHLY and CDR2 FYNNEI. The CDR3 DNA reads TGTGCCAGCAGTGAAGCGGCGGGACAGGGGCCCACAGATACGCAGTATTTT. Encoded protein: CASSEAAGQGPTDTQYF.

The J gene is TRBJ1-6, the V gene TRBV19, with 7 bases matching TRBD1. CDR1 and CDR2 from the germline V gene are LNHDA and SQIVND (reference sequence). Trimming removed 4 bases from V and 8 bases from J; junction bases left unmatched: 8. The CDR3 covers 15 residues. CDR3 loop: CASSKTGNLHSPLHF. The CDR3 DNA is TGTGCCAGTAGTAAGACAGGGAATCTACATTCACCCCTCCACTTT. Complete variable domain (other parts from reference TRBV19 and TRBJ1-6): DGGITQSPKYLFRKEGQNVTLSCEQNLNHDAMYWYRQDPGQGLRLIYYSQIVNDFQKGDIAEGYSVSREKKESFPLTVTSAQKNPTAFYLCASSKTGNLHSPLHFGNGTRLTVT.

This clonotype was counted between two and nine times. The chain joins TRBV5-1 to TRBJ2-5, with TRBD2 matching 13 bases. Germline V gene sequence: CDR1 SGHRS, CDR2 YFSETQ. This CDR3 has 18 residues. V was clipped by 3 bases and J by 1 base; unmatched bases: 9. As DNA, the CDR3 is TGCGCCAGCAGCTCGGGACTAGCGGGGCAAACCATCCAAGAGACCCAGTACTTC. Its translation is CASSSGLAGQTIQETQYF.

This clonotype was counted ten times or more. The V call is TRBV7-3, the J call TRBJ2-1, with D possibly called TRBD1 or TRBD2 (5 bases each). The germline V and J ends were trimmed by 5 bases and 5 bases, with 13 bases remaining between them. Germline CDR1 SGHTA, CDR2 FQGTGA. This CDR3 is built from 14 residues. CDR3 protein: CASSPSGPNNEQFF. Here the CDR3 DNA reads TGTGCCAGCAGCCCATCGGGACCTAACAATGAGCAGTTCTTC.

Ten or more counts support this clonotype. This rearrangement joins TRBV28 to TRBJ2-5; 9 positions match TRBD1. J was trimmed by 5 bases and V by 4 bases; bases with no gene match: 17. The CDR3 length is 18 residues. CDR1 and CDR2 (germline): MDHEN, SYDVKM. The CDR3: CASSWGVGQGGFGETQYF. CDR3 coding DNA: TGTGCCAGCAGTTGGGGCGTGGGACAGGGAGGGTTTGGGGAGACCCAGTACTTC.

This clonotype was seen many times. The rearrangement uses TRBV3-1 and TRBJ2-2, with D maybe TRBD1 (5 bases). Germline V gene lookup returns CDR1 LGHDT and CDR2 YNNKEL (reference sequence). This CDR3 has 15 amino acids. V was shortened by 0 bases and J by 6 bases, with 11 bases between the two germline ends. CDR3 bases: TGTGCCAGCAGCCAAGATCAGGGAATGTCCGGGGAGCTGTTTTTT. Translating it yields CASSQDQGMSGELFF. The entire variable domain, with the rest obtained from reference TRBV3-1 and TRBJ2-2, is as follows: DTAVSQTPKYLVTQMGNDKSIKCEQNLGHDTMYWYKQDSKKFLKIMFSYNNKELIINETVPNRFSPKSPDKAHLNLHINSLELGDSAVYFCASSQDQGMSGELFFGEGSRLTVL.

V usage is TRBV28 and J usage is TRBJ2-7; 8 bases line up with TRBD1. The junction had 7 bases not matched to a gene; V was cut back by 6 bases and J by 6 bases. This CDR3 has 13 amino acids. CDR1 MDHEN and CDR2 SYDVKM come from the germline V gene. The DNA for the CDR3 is TGTGCCAGCAGACCGGACAGGGCGGGCGAGCAGTACTTC. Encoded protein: CASRPDRAGEQYF.

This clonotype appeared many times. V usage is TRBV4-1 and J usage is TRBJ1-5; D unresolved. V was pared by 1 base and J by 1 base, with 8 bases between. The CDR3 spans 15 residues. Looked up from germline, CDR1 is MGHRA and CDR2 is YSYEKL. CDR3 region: CASSQGAGSNQPQHF. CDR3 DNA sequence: TGCGCCAGCAGCCAAGGGGCGGGAAGCAATCAGCCCCAGCATTTT.

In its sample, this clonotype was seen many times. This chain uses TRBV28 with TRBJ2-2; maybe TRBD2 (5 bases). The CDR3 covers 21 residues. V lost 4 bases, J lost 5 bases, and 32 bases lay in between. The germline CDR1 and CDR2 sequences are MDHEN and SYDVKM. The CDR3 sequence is CASSSPLIGLGPSKRTGELFF. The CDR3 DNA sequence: TGTGCCAGCAGTTCCCCCCTCATCGGATTAGGGCCTAGTAAGCGGACCGGGGAGCTGTTTTTT.

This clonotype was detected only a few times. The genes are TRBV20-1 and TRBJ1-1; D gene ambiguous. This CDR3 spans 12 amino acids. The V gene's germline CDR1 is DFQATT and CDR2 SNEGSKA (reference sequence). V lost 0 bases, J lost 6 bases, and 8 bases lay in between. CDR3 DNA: TGCAGTGCTAGAGATGAGAGGTCTGAAGCTTTCTTT. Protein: CSARDERSEAFF.

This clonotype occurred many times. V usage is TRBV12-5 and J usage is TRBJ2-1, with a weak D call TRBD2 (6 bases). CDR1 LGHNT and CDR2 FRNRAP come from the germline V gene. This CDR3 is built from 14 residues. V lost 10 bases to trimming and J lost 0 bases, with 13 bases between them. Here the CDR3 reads CATPRESSYNEQFF. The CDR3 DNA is TGTGCTACTCCTCGGGAGAGCTCCTACAATGAGCAGTTCTTC. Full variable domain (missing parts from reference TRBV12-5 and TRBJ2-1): DARVTQTPRHKVTEMGQEVTMRCQPILGHNTVFWYRQTMMQGLELLAYFRNRAPLDDSGMPKDRFSAEMPDATLATLKIQPSEPRDSAVYFCATPRESSYNEQFFGPGTRLTVL.

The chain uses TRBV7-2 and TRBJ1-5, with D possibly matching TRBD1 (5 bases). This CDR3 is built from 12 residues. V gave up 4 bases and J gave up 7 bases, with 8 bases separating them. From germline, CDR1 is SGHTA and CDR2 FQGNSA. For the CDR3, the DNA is TGTGCCAGCAGCTATTGGGGCCAGCCCCAGCATTTT. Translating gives CASSYWGQPQHF.

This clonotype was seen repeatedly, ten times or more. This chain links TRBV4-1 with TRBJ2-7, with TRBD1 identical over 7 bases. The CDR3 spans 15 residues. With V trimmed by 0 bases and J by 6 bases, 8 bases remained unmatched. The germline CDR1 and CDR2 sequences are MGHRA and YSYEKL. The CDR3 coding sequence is TGCGCCAGCAGCCAAGAAGGGAATTCAGGGGGCGAGCAGTACTTC. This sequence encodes CASSQEGNSGGEQYF.

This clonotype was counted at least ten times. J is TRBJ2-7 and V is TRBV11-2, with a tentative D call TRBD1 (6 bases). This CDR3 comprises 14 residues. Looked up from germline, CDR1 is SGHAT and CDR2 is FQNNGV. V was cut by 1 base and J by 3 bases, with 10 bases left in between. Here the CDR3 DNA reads TGTGCCAGCAGCTTAGTTGCAGGGGTCTACGAGCAGTACTTC. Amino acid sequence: CASSLVAGVYEQYF.

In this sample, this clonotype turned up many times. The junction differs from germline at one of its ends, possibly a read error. The CDR3 DNA reads TGCGCCAGCAGCTTACTAGCGGGAGTCGAGCAGTACTTC. This sequence encodes CASSLLAGVEQYF. This chain connects TRBV28 to TRBJ2-7; 11 nucleotides match TRBD2. The length of the CDR3 is 13 residues. CDR1 is MDHEN and CDR2 is SYDVKM in the germline V gene.

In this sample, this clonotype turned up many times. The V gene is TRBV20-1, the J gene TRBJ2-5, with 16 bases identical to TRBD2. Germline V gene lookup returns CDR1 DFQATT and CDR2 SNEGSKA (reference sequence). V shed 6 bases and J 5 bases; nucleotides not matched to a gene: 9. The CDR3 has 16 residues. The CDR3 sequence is CSATGTSGRALETQYF. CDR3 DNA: TGCAGTGCCACCGGGACTAGCGGGAGGGCCTTGGAGACCCAGTACTTC.

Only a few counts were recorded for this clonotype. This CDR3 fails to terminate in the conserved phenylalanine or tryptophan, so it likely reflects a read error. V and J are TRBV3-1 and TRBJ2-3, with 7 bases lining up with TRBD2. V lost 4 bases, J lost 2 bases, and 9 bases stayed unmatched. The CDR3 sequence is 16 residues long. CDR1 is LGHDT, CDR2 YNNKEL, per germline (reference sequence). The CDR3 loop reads CASSLKGTMYTDTQYS. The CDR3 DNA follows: TGTGCCAGCAGCCTCAAGGGGACTATGTACACAGATACGCAGTATTCT.

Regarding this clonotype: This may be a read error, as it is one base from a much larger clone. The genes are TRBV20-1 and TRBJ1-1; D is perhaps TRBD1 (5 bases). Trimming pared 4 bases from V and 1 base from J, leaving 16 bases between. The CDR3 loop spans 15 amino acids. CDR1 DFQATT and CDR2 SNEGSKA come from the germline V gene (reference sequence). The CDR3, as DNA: TGCAGTGCTATTGGGGCTCGTGGGGCGAACACTGAAGCTTTCTTT. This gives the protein CSAIGARGANTEAFF.

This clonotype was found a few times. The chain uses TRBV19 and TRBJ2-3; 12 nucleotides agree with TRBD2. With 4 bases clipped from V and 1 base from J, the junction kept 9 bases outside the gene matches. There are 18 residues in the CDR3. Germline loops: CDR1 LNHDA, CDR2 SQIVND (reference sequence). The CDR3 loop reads CASSSMTSGRLGTDTQYF. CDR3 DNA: TGTGCCAGTAGTAGTATGACTAGCGGGAGATTGGGCACAGATACGCAGTATTTT.